This paragraph reports one T cell receptor (beta chain). Its target is not known. This entry comes from a study of identical twins. TCRdb reprocessed the 5' RACE reads via MiXCR and lists one record per CDR3 protein. The sample lists roughly 220,000 distinct CDR3 sequences, 5.5% to 7.5% occurring once. V shed 3 bases, J shed 4 bases, and the junction held 5 bases outside the gene matches. The CDR3 spans 14 residues. Study-level points and caveats: Zero-insertion analyses might be partly confounded by invariant T cells like MAIT and iNKT. Out-of-frame beta sequences exhibited a weaker degree of excess twin sharing.

A further study also used this sample, focusing on T cells expressing NK-cell markers. In that study: Four donors' CD3+CD56-NKG2C+ cells were dominated by the same clonotypes.

Sequencing was carried out using CD8+ T cells sorted from blood. The sequence came from a young woman in good health. This chain uses TRBV12-3 or TRBV12-4 with TRBJ1-1, with 7 bases fitting TRBD1. The CDR3 region has the DNA TGTGCCAGCAGTTTCACGCCAGGGGGCACTGAAGCTTTCTTT. Translated, it gives CASSFTPGGTEAFF.